Listed below are T cell receptor beta chains from one sample, sequenced in a study of shared clonotypes between healthy human individuals. Method: immunoSEQ multiplex PCR; TCRdb's copy keeps in-frame clones and lacks some. The table records more than 550,000 clones, less than 95% of them present only once. Sequencing was carried out using memory CD8+ T cells from PBMCs. Receptors were obtained from a young man in good health. Some clones in this sample may be carry-over from other donors' samples. Each CDR3 is given with its conserved first and last residue. A D gene is named only where the DNA matches it firmly. Size is stated for part of the rows, as once, few or many counts, or as a class when the clone is expanded.

V	D	size	J	DNA	CDR3
TRBV5-4	.	.	TRBJ2-7	TGTGCCAGCAGGCCCGGCGGGACCTACGAGCAGTACTTC	CASRPGGTYEQYF
TRBV13	.	.	TRBJ1-4	TGTGCCAGCAGCCCACGGACAGCTTCTAATGAAAAACTGTTTTTT	CASSPRTASNEKLFF
TRBV27	.	.	TRBJ2-3	TGTGCCAGCAGTTTTAACCGTCCGGTTTTT	CASSFNRPVF
TRBV5-6	.	.	TRBJ2-7	TGTGCCAGCAGCCGACTACTAGTACCCGAGCAGTACTTC	CASSRLLVPEQYF
TRBV9	TRBD1	.	TRBJ1-3	TGTGCCAGCAGCTCCAGGGGGGGAGGGACAGGGGAAGCAGGAAACACCATATATTTT	CASSSRGGGTGEAGNTIYF
TRBV2	.	.	TRBJ1-5	TGTGCCAGCAGTGATAGCAGGTATAGCAATCAGCCCCAGCATTTT	CASSDSRYSNQPQHF
TRBV19	.	.	TRBJ1-1	TGTGCCAGTAGCCCTTGGGGGATTAACACTGAAGCTTTCTTT	CASSPWGINTEAFF
TRBV7-7	TRBD2	.	TRBJ2-3	TGTGCCAGCAGCTTAGATCTAGCGGGAGGGCCAGATACGCAGTATTTT	CASSLDLAGGPDTQYF
TRBV27	.	.	TRBJ2-1	TGTGCCAGCAGTACTGGACCGGGCCCTTCCAATGAGCAGTTCTTC	CASSTGPGPSNEQFF
TRBV5-1	.	.	TRBJ2-7	TGCGCCAGCAGCTTGTCTTACGGATCCTACGAGCAGTACTTC	CASSLSYGSYEQYF
TRBV15	.	.	TRBJ2-5	TGTGCCACGAGAGACCCAGGGTGGGGGCAAGAGACCCAGTACTTC	CATRDPGWGQETQYF
TRBV27	.	.	TRBJ2-1	TGTGCCAGCAGTTTTGTGGGGGACAACGGAGAGCAGTTCTTC	CASSFVGDNGEQFF
TRBV11-2	.	once	TRBJ2-7	TGTGCCAGCAGCTCCCACCCGGGACTGAGCTACGAGCAGTACTTC	CASSSHPGLSYEQYF
TRBV9	.	.	TRBJ2-3	TGTGCCAGCATGGGAGATACGCAGTATTTT	CASMGDTQYF
TRBV19	.	.	TRBJ2-1	TGTGCCAGTAGTCCCCACCCCAATGAGCAGTTCTTC	CASSPHPNEQFF
TRBV6-1	.	.	TRBJ2-5	TGTGCCAGCAGTCGAAGGCCCGGAGAGACCCAGTACTTC	CASSRRPGETQYF
TRBV6-5	.	.	TRBJ1-3	TGTGCCAGCCTTGGAGGGAACACCATATATTTT	CASLGGNTIYF
TRBV5-1	.	.	TRBJ1-1	TGCGCCAGCGCCACCGGGACGGAGAACACTGAAGCTTTCTTT	CASATGTENTEAFF
TRBV14	TRBD2	.	TRBJ2-7	TGTGCCAGCAGCCTCAGCGGGATGATATACGAGCAGTACTTC	CASSLSGMIYEQYF
TRBV4-3	TRBD2	.	TRBJ2-7	TGCGCCAGCAGCCAAAATAGCGGGGTTACCTACGAGCAGTACTTC	CASSQNSGVTYEQYF
TRBV7-9	TRBD2	.	TRBJ2-1	TGTGCCACCCATATCGCGGGAGGACACAATGAGCAGTTCTTC	CATHIAGGHNEQFF
TRBV7-8	TRBD2	.	TRBJ2-7	TGTGCCAGCAGCTTAGTGGTAGCGGGAGGCTACGAGCAGTACTTC	CASSLVVAGGYEQYF
TRBV2	.	.	TRBJ2-7	TGTGCCAGCAGGACCCAAATGAGGGCCCGCCGCGAGCAGTACTTC	CASRTQMRARREQYF
TRBV7-9	TRBD1	.	TRBJ1-3	TGTGCCGTGGGAGGGGGCGCGCCGAACACCATATATTTT	CAVGGGAPNTIYF
TRBV5-1	TRBD2	.	TRBJ2-7	TGCGCCAGCAGCTTGACTAGCGCGACCTACGAGCAGTACTTC	CASSLTSATYEQYF
TRBV7-9	TRBD1	once	TRBJ1-4	TGTGCCAGCAGCCCCGGGACAGGGGCTGTGACTAATGAAAAACTGTTTTTT	CASSPGTGAVTNEKLFF
TRBV27	TRBD1	once	TRBJ1-2	TGTGCCAGCAGTTTTAGGGGGCGAGGACCTAACTATGGCTACACCTTC	CASSFRGRGPNYGYTF
TRBV5-6	.	.	TRBJ2-5	TGTGCCAGCAGCTTGGCAGGCGGGACAAGTAGCGAGACCCAGTACTTC	CASSLAGGTSSETQYF
TRBV11-1	TRBD2	.	TRBJ2-1	TGTGCCAGCAGCTGGCTCGGGGGGGAGGCCGCCTCTAATGAGCAGTTCTTC	CASSWLGGEAASNEQFF
TRBV9	.	.	TRBJ2-5	TGTGCCAGCAGCGTAGGAGGTAGCGGATACCAAGAGACCCAGTACTTC	CASSVGGSGYQETQYF